The 8 T cell receptor beta chains below were found in one sample sequenced in a study of blood T cell repertoires in COVID-19. Clones were sequenced by immunoSEQ multiplex PCR, and TCRdb holds only the in-frame ones, with some missing. The table records hundreds of thousands of clones, 70% to 90% of them present only once. The sequenced sample was peripheral blood. The receptor set was obtained from a woman aged 35 to 49 who had recovered from COVID-19.

V is TRBV6-6 and J is TRBJ2-7, with TRBD1 as a possible D gene (5 bases). This CDR3 comprises 12 residues. CDR1 and CDR2 (germline): MNHNY, SVGAGI (reference sequence). V shed 6 bases and J shed 6 bases, with 12 bases lying between them. The CDR3 sequence: CASREGAFEQYF. In DNA, the CDR3 is TGTGCCAGCAGAGAAGGGGCTTTCGAGCAGTACTTC.

The chain employs TRBV7-8 and TRBJ2-3; 9 bases align to TRBD2. The ends lost 5 bases at V and 0 bases at J; junction bases unmatched: 6. The CDR3 runs to 16 residues. The V gene's germline CDR1 is SGHVS and CDR2 FQNEAQ. The CDR3 protein is CASSPRLAGSTDTQYF. The CDR3 bases are TGTGCCAGCAGCCCCCGGCTAGCGGGGAGCACAGATACGCAGTATTTT.

The V call is TRBV7-2, the J call TRBJ1-1; D is ambiguous. V lost 2 bases and J lost 0, with 13 bases in between. Germline V CDR1 and CDR2: SGHTA, FQGNSA. This CDR3 is built from 16 residues. CDR3 region: CASSLMGSPLNTEAFF. The CDR3 nucleotides read TGTGCCAGCAGCTTAATGGGCTCACCGCTGAACACTGAAGCTTTCTTT.

The DNA for the CDR3 is TGTGCCAGCAGACGAACCAAAAGCGGGAGGTCCCCCCATGAGCAGTTCTTC. Its protein is CASRRTKSGRSPHEQFF. The chain uses TRBV7-9 and TRBJ2-1; the match to TRBD2 covers 9 bases. The CDR3 is 17 residues long. Germline V lookup: CDR1 SEHNR, CDR2 FQNEAQ (reference sequence). V lost 6 bases and J lost 8; bases outside the gene matches: 17.

This clone appeared a single time. The chain employs TRBV5-6 and TRBJ1-4; 8 positions agree with TRBD1. CDR1 is SGHDT, CDR2 YYEEEE, per germline. V gave up 4 bases and J gave up 4 bases; unmatched junction bases: 9. CDR3 length: 16 residues. The CDR3 spells CASSKYGQGLNEKLFF. The CDR3 bases are TGTGCCAGCAGCAAATACGGACAGGGCCTTAATGAAAAACTGTTTTTT. Full variable domain (rest looked up from reference TRBV5-6 and TRBJ1-4): DAGVTQSPTHLIKTRGQQVTLRCSPKSGHDTVSWYQQALGQGPQFIFQYYEEEERQRGNFPDRFSGHQFPNYSSELNVNALLLGDSALYLCASSKYGQGLNEKLFFGSGTQLSVL.

This clone was found once. The V gene is TRBV6-5, the J gene TRBJ1-2; D remains ambiguous. The CDR3 is 13 residues long. V was clipped by 0 bases and J by 5 bases, with 7 bases between them. Germline CDR1 and CDR2: MNHEY and SVGAGI. The CDR3 here is CASSYSGEYGYTF. The CDR3 DNA sequence: TGTGCCAGCAGTTACTCCGGGGAGTATGGCTACACCTTC.

J is TRBJ2-7 and V is TRBV6-5; 12 bases map to TRBD1. Trimming took 7 bases from V and 4 from J; bases not matched to a gene: 5. Germline V gene data show CDR1 as MNHEY and CDR2 as SVGAGI. The CDR3 sequence is 14 residues long. The CDR3: CASTPGQGAYEQYF. The DNA for the CDR3 is TGTGCCAGCACTCCGGGACAGGGGGCTTACGAGCAGTACTTC.

The rearrangement links TRBV5-4 to TRBJ1-4, with 9 nucleotides matching TRBD1. After removal of 3 bases from V and 7 bases from J, the junction contained 1 base not matched to a gene. Per germline, CDR1 SGHNT and CDR2 YYREEE (reference sequence). This CDR3 comprises 13 residues. The CDR3 protein is CASSWGQGEKLFF. The CDR3 bases are TGTGCCAGCAGCTGGGGACAGGGTGAAAAACTGTTTTTT.